What follows is one TCR beta chain and its context. The sample originates from a study of glioma-infiltrating T cells after dendritic cell vaccination. The primer mix had 60 V beta and 13 J beta primers. Repertoires were generated with immunoSEQ multiplex PCR, while TCRdb's copy carries only in-frame clones and drops some. This table has approximately 110,000 clones, 85% to 90% appearing once. Time point denoted: after dendritic cell vaccination, including at tumor progression/relapse. The TCR sequence derives from a human donor with glioblastoma. Specimen: blood, collected after dendritic cell vaccination.

CDR3 DNA sequence: TGTGCCAGCAGCGTAGGGCAGGTGAATCAGCCCCAGCATTTT. Residues: CASSVGQVNQPQHF. V is TRBV9 and J is TRBJ1-5; the D is unclear. The CDR3 contains 14 residues. Germline CDR1 is SGDLS and CDR2 is YYNGEE. Trimming removed 0 bases from V and 4 bases from J, with 8 bases in between.